The 26 T cell receptor beta chains in this list originate from one sample, sequenced in a study of blood T cell repertoires in COVID-19. Data came from immunoSEQ multiplex PCR; TCRdb stores just in-frame clones and leaves some out. This sample yields 45,000 to 70,000 clones, of which 80% to 85% are seen a single time; 25% to 35% belongs to the top ten. What was sequenced was peripheral blood. The receptor set was obtained from a woman of 80 years or more with active or convalescent COVID-19.

CDR3 amino acids: CASRGQERGGNQPQHF. The DNA of the CDR3 is TGTGCCAGTAGGGGACAGGAAAGAGGGGGCAATCAGCCCCAGCATTTT. V and J are TRBV19 and TRBJ1-5, with 8 positions matching TRBD1. The V segment lost 6 bases and the J segment 2 bases; nucleotides outside the gene matches: 9. Germline CDR1 reads LNHDA; CDR2 reads SQIVND (reference sequence). This CDR3 contains 16 residues.

This rearrangement joins TRBV6-6 to TRBJ1-6; 7 bases align to TRBD1. The CDR3 runs to 14 residues. Germline V gene sequence: CDR1 MNHNY, CDR2 SVGAGI (reference sequence). Trimming removed 10 bases from V and 7 bases from J; junction bases left unmatched: 10. CDR3 in amino acids: CATSPGQSNSPLHF. In nucleotides, the CDR3 is TGTGCCACCAGCCCGGGACAGTCGAATTCACCCCTCCACTTT.

The chain employs TRBV3-1 (or the pseudogene TRBV3-2) and TRBJ2-3, with D maybe TRBD2 (6 bases). V was shortened by 4 bases and J by 5 bases, with 19 bases between the two germline ends. CDR1 is LGHDT and CDR2 is YNNKEL in the germline V gene (reference sequence). The CDR3 contains 16 residues. As DNA, the CDR3 is TGTGCCAGCAGCCGGGAGGCACTTCCAGGGCAAGATACGCAGTATTTT. Residues: CASSREALPGQDTQYF.

The chain couples TRBV6-5 to TRBJ2-1, with TRBD1 matching 7 bases. The CDR3 contains 14 residues. CDR1 and CDR2 from the germline V gene are MNHEY and SVGAGI. The J segment lost 7 bases and the V segment lost 10 bases, leaving 13 bases of the junction unmatched. The DNA for the CDR3 is TGTGCCACCCTACAGAGACAGGGAAATAATGAGCAGTTCTTC. Translated, it gives CATLQRQGNNEQFF.

The rearrangement uses TRBV4-3 and TRBJ2-1, with D possibly TRBD1 on 5 matching bases. Germline assignment: CDR1 LGHNA and CDR2 YSLEER. This CDR3 has 15 amino acids. The ends were cut back, 0 bases at V and 4 bases at J, with 10 bases in the middle. Here the CDR3 reads CASSQDWGTYNEQFF. As DNA, the CDR3 is TGCGCCAGCAGCCAAGATTGGGGCACTTACAATGAGCAGTTCTTC.

The chain joins TRBV5-1 to TRBJ2-7; 10 nucleotides agree with TRBD1. The junction had 13 bases not matched to a gene; V was cut back by 2 bases and J by 5 bases. The CDR3 loop spans 17 amino acids. In germline, CDR1 is SGHRS, CDR2 YFSETQ. This CDR3 is CASSFGTGAGGSDEQYF. CDR3 DNA sequence: TGCGCCAGCAGCTTCGGGACAGGGGCCGGCGGGAGTGACGAGCAGTACTTC.

The V and J genes are TRBV18 and TRBJ2-5; D is possibly TRBD2 (5 bases). The CDR3 spans 11 residues. The V end was cut by 5 bases, the J end by 5 bases, with 6 bases between. Germline CDR1 reads KGHSH; CDR2 reads LQKENI. This CDR3 reads CASSTGETQYF. DNA of the CDR3: TGTGCCAGCTCAACGGGGGAGACCCAGTACTTC.

J is TRBJ2-2 and V is TRBV25-1; D ambiguous. Per the germline V gene, CDR1 is MGHDK and CDR2 is SYGVNS. Between the trimmed V and J ends, which lost 4 bases and 1 base, there was a span of 7 bases. The CDR3 is 14 residues long. CDR3 amino acids: CASSVSGNTGELFF. Written as DNA, the CDR3 is TGTGCCAGCAGTGTTTCAGGGAACACCGGGGAGCTGTTTTTT.

The V call is TRBV7-8, the J call TRBJ1-1; weak D call: TRBD1 (6 bases). The CDR3 length is 14 residues. Trimming removed 1 base from V and 6 bases from J, with 12 bases in between. CDR1 and CDR2 from the germline V gene are SGHVS and FQNEAQ. CDR3 bases: TGTGCCAGCAGCTTAGACAGGGCGAAGGCTGAAGCTTTCTTT. Amino acid sequence: CASSLDRAKAEAFF.

The chain links TRBV5-6 to TRBJ2-7; 8 bases align to TRBD1. Unmatched junction bases numbered 3, after V lost 5 bases and J lost 2 bases. This CDR3 spans 13 amino acids. The germline gives CDR1 SGHDT, CDR2 YYEEEE. CDR3 sequence reads: CASRPTGAYEQYF. Here the CDR3 DNA reads TGTGCCAGCAGGCCGACAGGGGCCTACGAGCAGTACTTC.

This clone came up once. This rearrangement joins TRBV7-2 to TRBJ1-2; 12 bases agree with TRBD1. Unmatched junction bases numbered 7, after V lost 5 bases and J lost 6 bases. Germline assignment: CDR1 SGHTA and CDR2 FQGNSA. The CDR3 runs 15 residues. Here the CDR3 DNA reads TGTGCCAGCAGCACCCCGGGACAGGGGGCAGATGGCTACACCTTC. Translated: CASSTPGQGADGYTF.

CDR3 DNA sequence: TGTGCCAGTACCCAGGTCCAGGGAGGTTCACCCCTCCACTTT. This codes for CASTQVQGGSPLHF. The chain carries TRBV19 and TRBJ1-6; weak D call: TRBD1 (5 bases). Between the trimmed V and J ends, which lost 7 bases and 9 bases, there was a span of 16 bases. The CDR3 is 14 amino acids. Germline-derived CDR1 and CDR2 are LNHDA and SQIVND (reference sequence).

This clone showed up just a few times. The chain joins TRBV7-6 to TRBJ2-7, with D tentatively TRBD1 (5 bases). The germline gives CDR1 SGHVS, CDR2 FNYEAQ. The V gene lost 0 bases and the J gene lost 2 bases, with 17 bases spanning the gap. CDR3 size: 17 residues. Here the CDR3 reads CASSLAQAGPHPYEQYF. CDR3 DNA sequence: TGTGCCAGCAGCTTAGCGCAGGCAGGGCCTCATCCCTACGAGCAGTACTTC.

V and J are TRBV6-4 and TRBJ1-1; 8 bases fit TRBD1. The germline V gene encodes CDR1 MRHNA and CDR2 SNTAGT. The CDR3 sequence is 14 residues long. Germline trimming cut 6 bases from V and 2 bases from J; bases unmatched to any gene: 5. The CDR3 loop is CASRVTGDNTEAFF. Here the CDR3 DNA reads TGTGCCAGCAGGGTGACAGGGGATAACACTGAAGCTTTCTTT.

J is TRBJ2-3 and V is TRBV12-3 or TRBV12-4; tentative D call: TRBD2 (5 bases). Trimming shortened V by 7 bases and J by 6 bases, and 11 bases separated the two germline ends. The CDR3 runs 12 residues. The CDR3 sequence: CASTPTGDTQYF. Here the CDR3 DNA reads TGTGCCAGCACGCCTACGGGGGATACGCAGTATTTT.

The J gene is TRBJ1-5, the V gene TRBV19, with 9 bases fitting TRBD1. The CDR3 has 15 amino acids. The V gene's germline CDR1 is LNHDA and CDR2 SQIVND (reference sequence). J lost 2 bases, V lost 7 bases, and 6 bases had no gene match. The CDR3 DNA sequence: TGTGCCAGTAATCCGGGACAGGGAGGCAATCAGCCCCAGCATTTT. This translates into CASNPGQGGNQPQHF.

This chain joins TRBV13 and TRBJ1-3; 7 bases match TRBD1. Germline values: CDR1 PRHDT, CDR2 FYEKMQ (reference sequence). V shed 4 bases and J 0 bases; nucleotides not matched to a gene: 12. This CDR3 is 18 amino acids long. Here the CDR3 DNA reads TGTGCCAGCAGCTCGGGACCGGGACAGTCGAGCTCTGGAAACACCATATATTTT. Residues: CASSSGPGQSSSGNTIYF.

V and J are TRBV28 and TRBJ1-2, with 7 bases identical to TRBD1. This CDR3 is 14 amino acids long. The J segment lost 2 bases and the V segment lost 6 bases, leaving 6 bases of the junction unmatched. The V gene's germline CDR1 is MDHEN and CDR2 SYDVKM. The CDR3 DNA reads as TGTGCCAGCAGCCCCGCGACAGGGAACTATGGCTACACCTTC. Its translation is CASSPATGNYGYTF.

The chain has TRBV20-1 and TRBJ2-5, with no clear D. V lost 3 bases and J 10 bases, leaving 12 bases between the germline ends. The CDR3 covers 11 residues. Germline V gene lookup returns CDR1 DFQATT and CDR2 SNEGSKA (reference sequence). In nucleotides, the CDR3 is TGCAGTGCTAGCATCTCCCAGGTCCAGTACTTC. The encoded protein is CSASISQVQYF.

The gene calls are TRBV7-2 and TRBJ1-1, with TRBD1 matching over 9 bases. The junction had 12 bases not matched to a gene; V was cut back by 2 bases and J by 11 bases. The germline V gene encodes CDR1 SGHTA and CDR2 FQGNSA. CDR3 length: 15 amino acids. The CDR3: CASSLSTGTGLAAFF. CDR3 nucleotide sequence: TGTGCCAGCAGCTTATCTACCGGGACAGGGCTTGCGGCTTTCTTT.

V is TRBV23-1 and J is TRBJ2-7; tentative D call: TRBD2 (5 bases). TRBV23-1 belongs to the ORF category, with a function that is uncertain. The CDR3 runs to 14 residues. V was shortened by 0 bases and J by 3 bases, with 9 bases between the two germline ends. The CDR3 loop is CASSQSAGIYEQYF. The CDR3 DNA reads as TGCGCCAGCAGTCAATCGGCGGGTATCTACGAGCAGTACTTC.

This clone is a singleton in its sample. CDR3 nucleotides: TGTGCCAGCAGTTTTTCCAGACTTCGGGGCTACACCTTC. Its protein is CASSFSRLRGYTF. V is TRBV27 and J is TRBJ1-2; D gene unclear. CDR1 is MNHEY and CDR2 is SMNVEV in the germline V gene (reference sequence). V lost 3 bases, J lost 8 bases, and 13 bases lay in between. CDR3 length: 13 residues.

In its sample, this clone was seen a few times. The rearrangement joins TRBV7-8 to TRBJ1-5; D possibly corresponds to TRBD1 (5 bases). The CDR3 runs to 15 residues. V lost 1 base and J lost 3, with 10 bases in between. The V gene's germline CDR1 is SGHVS and CDR2 FQNEAQ. CDR3 coding DNA: TGTGCCAGCAGCTTAGTAGCAGGGTTCAATCAGCCCCAGCATTTT. Translated: CASSLVAGFNQPQHF.

The rearrangement uses TRBV3-1 (or the pseudogene TRBV3-2) and TRBJ1-5; no reliable D call. V gave up 0 bases and J gave up 6 bases, with 6 bases separating them. Germline V gene data show CDR1 as LGHDT and CDR2 as YNNKEL (reference sequence). This CDR3 has 13 residues. Here the CDR3 reads CASSQEARQPQHF. CDR3 bases: TGTGCCAGCAGCCAAGAGGCTCGTCAGCCCCAGCATTTT.

V gene TRBV2 combines with J gene TRBJ1-1; D perhaps matches TRBD1 (5 bases). The CDR3 runs 14 residues. V lost 7 bases to trimming and J lost 5 bases, with 17 bases between them. From germline, CDR1 is SNHLY and CDR2 FYNNEI. CDR3 residues: CASKEGTAGTEAFF. DNA of the CDR3: TGTGCCAGCAAGGAGGGGACGGCGGGGACTGAAGCTTTCTTT.

The CDR3 coding sequence is TGCGCCAGCAGCCCTATAGCGGGGGGCTACAATGAGCAGTTCTTC. Encoded protein: CASSPIAGGYNEQFF. The genes are TRBV5-1 and TRBJ2-1, with 10 bases identical to TRBD2. V shed 4 bases and J 3 bases; nucleotides not matched to a gene: 4. The CDR3 totals 15 residues. Germline CDR1 and CDR2: SGHRS and YFSETQ.